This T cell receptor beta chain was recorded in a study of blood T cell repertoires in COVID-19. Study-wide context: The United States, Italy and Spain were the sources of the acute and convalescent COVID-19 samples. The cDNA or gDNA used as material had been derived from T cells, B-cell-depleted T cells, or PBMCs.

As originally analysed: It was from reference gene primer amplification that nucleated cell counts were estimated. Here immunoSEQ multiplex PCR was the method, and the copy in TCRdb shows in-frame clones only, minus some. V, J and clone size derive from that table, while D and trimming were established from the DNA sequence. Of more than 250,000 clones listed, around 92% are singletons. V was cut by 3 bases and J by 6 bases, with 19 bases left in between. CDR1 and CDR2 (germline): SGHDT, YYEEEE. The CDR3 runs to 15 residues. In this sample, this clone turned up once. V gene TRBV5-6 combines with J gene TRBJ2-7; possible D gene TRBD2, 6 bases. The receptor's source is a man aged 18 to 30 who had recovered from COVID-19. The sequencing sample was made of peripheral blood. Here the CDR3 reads CASSSWTGEKGEQYF. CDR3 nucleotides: TGTGCCAGCAGCTCATGGACGGGAGAGAAAGGCGAGCAGTACTTC.